This passage covers 26 T cell receptor beta chains from one sample sequenced in a study of T-cell memory formation after mild COVID-19. Each CDR3 protein gets one entry after TCRdb re-called the 5' RACE reads with MiXCR. The sample shows approximately 7,400 distinct CDR3 sequences, around 32% of them seen only once. Sequencing input: PBMCs or a T cell subset sorted from them (not recorded which). The receptors come from an adult woman who had mild COVID-19 (a few samples of this study predate the infection). Cell type and time point are not known.

This clonotype was recorded many times. The chain carries TRBV6-5 and TRBJ2-2, with 7 nucleotides matching TRBD1. From germline, CDR1 is MNHEY and CDR2 SVGAGI. CDR3 size: 16 residues. The trim removed 1 base at V and 3 bases at J, leaving 5 bases unmatched. CDR3 DNA: TGTGCCAGCAGTTACTTGGGACAGACTTACACCGGGGAGCTGTTTTTT. Translation gives CASSYLGQTYTGELFF.

By its share, this clonotype is medium-sized. J is TRBJ2-7 and V is TRBV29-1; D could derive from TRBD1 or TRBD2 (5 bases each). CDR3 size: 14 residues. CDR1 and CDR2 from the germline V gene are SQVTM and ANQGSEA. V lost 0 bases to trimming and J lost 3 bases, with 12 bases between them. CDR3 sequence: CSVEDWDGRYEQYF. DNA of the CDR3: TGCAGCGTTGAAGACTGGGACGGCCGCTACGAGCAGTACTTC.

Judged by abundance, this clonotype is medium-sized. The gene calls are TRBV10-3 and TRBJ2-5, with TRBD2 identical over 15 bases. Germline trimming cut 7 bases from V and 2 bases from J; bases unmatched to any gene: 5. The CDR3 is 16 amino acids. Germline CDR1 is ENHRY and CDR2 is SYGVKD. The CDR3 sequence: CAITPGLAGGQETQYF. CDR3 coding DNA: TGTGCCATCACCCCGGGACTAGCGGGAGGTCAAGAGACCCAGTACTTC.

This chain uses TRBV7-9 with TRBJ1-1; 8 positions agree with TRBD1. The V segment lost 6 bases and the J segment 0 bases; nucleotides outside the gene matches: 12. This CDR3 has 17 amino acids. Germline CDR1 SEHNR, CDR2 FQNEAQ (reference sequence). CDR3: CASRDTGTGGMNTEAFF. The CDR3 bases are TGTGCCAGCAGAGATACCGGGACAGGAGGTATGAACACTGAAGCTTTCTTT.

This clonotype was picked up many times. One end of the junction fails to match germline, which may point to a read error. V is TRBV7-9 and J is TRBJ2-7; 9 bases fit TRBD2. The CDR3 spans 17 residues. Germline V CDR1 and CDR2: SEHNR, FQNEAQ (reference sequence). For the CDR3, the DNA is TGTGCCAGCAGCTTAGCGACCTTAGCGGGGGATTCCTACGAGAAGTACTTC. Protein: CASSLATLAGDSYEKYF.

This clonotype was counted ten times or more. This chain joins TRBV20-1 and TRBJ2-3, with D perhaps TRBD1 (6 bases). CDR3 length: 18 residues. Germline V gene lookup returns CDR1 DFQATT and CDR2 SNEGSKA (reference sequence). Trimming left V 0 bases short and J 4 bases short, with 23 bases between. The CDR3 loop is CSARDHSIQGFPPDTQYF. The CDR3 coding sequence is TGCAGTGCTAGAGATCATAGTATCCAGGGGTTTCCCCCAGATACGCAGTATTTT.

The V call is TRBV12-3 or TRBV12-4, the J call TRBJ2-3; perhaps TRBD2 as D (5 bases). This CDR3 is 20 amino acids long. The germline V and J ends were trimmed by 11 bases and 6 bases, with 39 bases remaining between them. CDR3 DNA sequence: TGTGCCGTAAGACGACCCAGAACAACATCACGGATACAACCGGGGGATACGCAGTATTTT. Encoded protein: CAVRRPRTTSRIQPGDTQYF.

In this sample, this clonotype is hyperexpanded. The chain couples TRBV11-2 to TRBJ2-1, with 8 nucleotides matching TRBD2. The CDR3 sequence is 19 residues long. The V gene end was trimmed by 5 bases and the J gene end by 2 bases; junction bases not matched to a gene: 17. Germline CDR1 and CDR2: SGHAT and FQNNGV. CDR3 DNA: TGTGCCAGCAGCCCACTATTATTGGGGACTAGTCGGCCCTACAATGAGCAGTTCTTC. This sequence encodes CASSPLLLGTSRPYNEQFF.

The V gene is TRBV20-1, the J gene TRBJ2-3; 11 nucleotides line up with TRBD2. Unmatched junction bases numbered 3, after V lost 6 bases and J lost 1 base. The CDR3 is 14 residues long. Germline V gene sequence: CDR1 DFQATT, CDR2 SNEGSKA (reference sequence). CDR3 residues: CSARTSGRTDTQYF. The DNA of the CDR3 is TGCAGTGCCCGGACTAGCGGGCGCACAGATACGCAGTATTTT.

Ten or more counts support this clonotype. CDR3 DNA: TGTGCCAGCAGCTTAGACGGGAGCTCTGGAAACACCATATATTTT. Translation gives CASSLDGSSGNTIYF. This chain joins TRBV7-2 and TRBJ1-3, with D hard to call. Germline loops: CDR1 SGHTA, CDR2 FQGNSA. With 1 base removed from V and 0 bases from J, the gap between germline ends came to 7 bases. The CDR3 has 15 amino acids.

This clonotype was counted at least ten times. The limits of the CDR3 on the DNA are not certain, so only TCRdb's listed CDR3 is given. V and J are TRBV7-8 and TRBJ2-5; TRBD2 is the table's D call, not checked against the DNA. The CDR3 length equals 14 residues, ends included. CDR1 is SGHVS, CDR2 FQNEAQ, per germline. This CDR3 is CASGASRVAGGTYF.

CDR3 sequence: CASGRDSGANVLTF. The CDR3 nucleotides read TGTGCCAGCGGTAGGGACTCTGGGGCCAACGTCCTGACTTTC. The gene calls are TRBV7-2 and TRBJ2-6; D is uncertain. This CDR3 comprises 14 residues. The V gene's germline CDR1 is SGHTA and CDR2 FQGNSA. Trimming took off 8 bases at V and 0 bases at J, with 8 bases between the two ends.

The genes are TRBV4-1 and TRBJ2-1; D may match TRBD1 or TRBD2 (5 bases each). CDR1 and CDR2 (germline): MGHRA, YSYEKL. The CDR3 is 15 residues long. V lost 0 bases, J lost 6 bases, and 12 bases lay in between. Written as DNA, the CDR3 is TGCGCCAGCAGCCAAGATTCGGGGACCATCAATGAGCAGTTCTTC. This gives the protein CASSQDSGTINEQFF.

By share of the sample, this clonotype is medium-sized. The rearrangement links TRBV5-6 to TRBJ1-2; D is possibly TRBD1 (5 bases). Germline CDR1 and CDR2: SGHDT and YYEEEE. This CDR3 spans 14 amino acids. V gave up 0 bases and J gave up 3 bases, with 9 bases separating them. Here the CDR3 DNA reads TGTGCCAGCAGCTTGGGGGACGGCGACTATGGCTACACCTTC. Its protein product is CASSLGDGDYGYTF.

In its sample, this clonotype is medium-sized. V and J are TRBV7-2 and TRBJ2-4; D may be TRBD1 (7 bases). The germline gives CDR1 SGHTA, CDR2 FQGNSA. The CDR3 runs 16 residues. V lost 3 bases and J 9 bases, leaving 21 bases between the germline ends. In DNA form, the CDR3 reads TGTGCCAGCAGCTTCGGAGGGGGCGCGGTAATCGGCATTCAGTACTTC. This gives the protein CASSFGGGAVIGIQYF. The full variable domain, in which reference TRBV7-2 and TRBJ2-4 provide the parts outside the CDR3, is GAGVSQSPSNKVTEKGKDVELRCDPISGHTALYWYRQSLGQGLEFLIYFQGNSAPDKSGLPSDRFSAERTGGSVSTLTIQRTQQEDSAVYLCASSFGGGAVIGIQYFGAGTRLSVL.

This chain links TRBV27 with TRBJ2-3; D gene unclear. This CDR3 contains 15 residues. The germline gives CDR1 MNHEY, CDR2 SMNVEV (reference sequence). V was clipped by 0 bases and J by 2 bases, with 9 bases between them. The CDR3: CASSLSGRPTDTQYF. CDR3 nucleotide sequence: TGTGCCAGCAGTTTATCGGGCAGGCCCACAGATACGCAGTATTTT.

In its sample, this clonotype was seen many times. The rearrangement joins TRBV12-3 or TRBV12-4 to TRBJ1-1, with D perhaps matching TRBD1 (6 bases). The germline V and J ends were trimmed by 6 bases and 2 bases, with 16 bases remaining between them. The CDR3 runs to 15 residues. As DNA, the CDR3 is TGTGCCAGCAGATTGCTACAGGGTAGTAACACTGAAGCTTTCTTT. As protein: CASRLLQGSNTEAFF.

Ten or more counts support this clonotype. This chain joins TRBV7-9 and TRBJ2-3; TRBD1 might be the D (5 bases). Germline CDR1 reads SEHNR; CDR2 reads FQNEAQ (reference sequence). V lost 4 bases and J 4 bases, leaving 9 bases between the germline ends. The CDR3 contains 13 residues. The CDR3 here is CASSSWGPDTQYF. CDR3 coding DNA: TGTGCCAGCAGCTCCTGGGGCCCAGATACGCAGTATTTT.

Judged by abundance, this clonotype is medium-sized. The CDR3 DNA reads as TGCAGTGCCTCTGACCCAGCCCCCGAGCAGTACTTC. This sequence encodes CSASDPAPEQYF. The chain couples TRBV20-1 to TRBJ2-7; no clear D. V was clipped by 6 bases and J by 6 bases, with 15 bases between them. CDR3 length: 12 amino acids. The germline V gene encodes CDR1 DFQATT and CDR2 SNEGSKA (reference sequence).

V is TRBV5-1 and J is TRBJ2-3; D is possibly TRBD1 (6 bases). Germline assignment: CDR1 SGHRS and CDR2 YFSETQ. CDR3 size: 16 residues. The V end lost 2 bases, the J end lost 0 bases, and 13 bases lay between the germline ends. The CDR3 bases are TGCGCCAGCAGCTTTTTCGGACAGAGAAGCACAGATACGCAGTATTTT. As protein: CASSFFGQRSTDTQYF.

This clonotype qualifies as medium-sized. This chain links TRBV12-3 or TRBV12-4 with TRBJ1-5, with 8 bases fitting TRBD1. This CDR3 spans 14 amino acids. With V trimmed by 4 bases and J by 6 bases, 5 bases remained unmatched. The CDR3 is CASSSGTGIQPQHF. DNA for the CDR3: TGTGCCAGCAGTTCCGGGACAGGAATTCAGCCCCAGCATTTT.

The table lists this clonotype with many counts. V gene TRBV9 combines with J gene TRBJ1-4, with 7 bases identical to TRBD1. This CDR3 is built from 16 residues. V trimming: 0 bases; J trimming: 5 bases; junction bases outside the gene matches: 7. Germline CDR1 is SGDLS and CDR2 is YYNGEE. The CDR3: CASSVDRGRLNEKLFF. DNA for the CDR3: TGTGCCAGCAGCGTAGACAGGGGACGCCTAAATGAAAAACTGTTTTTT.

This clonotype has ten or more counts. The chain employs TRBV10-3 and TRBJ1-1; weak D call: TRBD1 (5 bases). Germline values: CDR1 ENHRY, CDR2 SYGVKD. This CDR3 comprises 13 residues. Between the trimmed V and J ends, which lost 3 bases and 7 bases, there was a span of 12 bases. The CDR3 protein is CAISERGGYEAFF. In nucleotides, the CDR3 is TGTGCCATCAGTGAAAGGGGCGGATATGAAGCTTTCTTT.

The chain has TRBV12-3 or TRBV12-4 and TRBJ2-5; the D call may be TRBD1 or TRBD2 (5 bases each). V lost 6 bases, J lost 5 bases, and 10 bases lay in between. The CDR3 extends over 12 amino acids. The CDR3 sequence: CASSWDRETQYF. The CDR3 DNA sequence: TGTGCCAGCAGCTGGGACCGGGAGACCCAGTACTTC.

This clonotype showed up many times. The chain employs TRBV19 and TRBJ2-6; D gene uncertain. Germline V gene sequence: CDR1 LNHDA, CDR2 SQIVND (reference sequence). CDR3 length: 14 amino acids. The V end lost 7 bases, the J end lost 0 bases, and 7 bases lay between the germline ends. The CDR3 DNA sequence: TGTGCCAGTATGGAGAGCTCTGGGGCCAACGTCCTGACTTTC. It yields the protein CASMESSGANVLTF.

This clonotype has at least ten counts. The chain is built from TRBV10-3 and TRBJ2-3; D is possibly TRBD1 or TRBD2 (5 bases each). V was clipped by 0 bases and J by 2 bases, with 27 bases between them. The germline gives CDR1 ENHRY, CDR2 SYGVKD. The CDR3 consists of 21 residues. The CDR3 region has the DNA TGTGCCATCAGTGAGTCTGTTGTCGGGGCGTACCGAAGCCGCGCCACAGATACGCAGTATTTT. Translating gives CAISESVVGAYRSRATDTQYF.